One and the same sample provided the 31 T cell receptor beta chains below, sequenced in a study of T cell responses to AZD1222 COVID-19 vaccine. Profiled with immunoSEQ multiplex PCR; TCRdb holds only in-frame clones, not every one. Of around 200,000 clones listed, 85% to 95% were seen once; the top ten hold roughly 1.7%. Sample: peripheral blood, taken 28 days after the second AZD1222 dose. The source of these receptors is an adult who received the AZD1222 COVID-19 vaccine.

The chain employs TRBV5-4 and TRBJ2-7, with 8 bases fitting TRBD2. The CDR3 runs 17 residues. V was clipped by 4 bases and J by 2 bases; unmatched bases: 14. Germline CDR1 reads SGHNT; CDR2 reads YYREEE (reference sequence). The CDR3 sequence is CASSQTAGVQNPYEQYF. CDR3 DNA: TGTGCCAGCAGCCAGACAGCGGGAGTCCAAAACCCCTACGAGCAGTACTTC.

The J gene is TRBJ1-4, the V gene TRBV6-6, with 7 bases aligning to TRBD1. The germline V gene encodes CDR1 MNHNY and CDR2 SVGAGI (reference sequence). This CDR3 is built from 14 residues. J lost 4 bases, V lost 6 bases, and 5 bases had no gene match. The CDR3 loop reads CASRAGTDNEKLFF. Here the CDR3 DNA reads TGTGCCAGCAGGGCCGGGACAGATAATGAAAAACTGTTTTTT.

This sequence joins TRBV19 and TRBJ1-6; D is ambiguous. V lost 9 bases and J 14 bases, leaving 20 bases between the germline ends. This CDR3 has 13 residues. The germline V gene encodes CDR1 LNHDA and CDR2 SQIVND (reference sequence). DNA for the CDR3: TGTGCCAGACGGGCTAAACAAGAAGGTTCCCTCCACTTT. Protein: CARRAKQEGSLHF.

The CDR3 reads CASRDRQGWEETQYF. CDR3 DNA sequence: TGTGCCAGTAGAGATCGTCAGGGTTGGGAAGAGACCCAGTACTTC. The chain has TRBV19 and TRBJ2-5, with a possible D match to TRBD1 (5 bases). Trimming shortened V by 6 bases and J by 3 bases, and 17 bases separated the two germline ends. CDR1 LNHDA and CDR2 SQIVND come from the germline V gene (reference sequence). The CDR3 is made up of 15 amino acids.

This rearrangement joins TRBV10-1 to TRBJ1-6; D gene ambiguous. The CDR3 runs to 13 residues. V was trimmed by 7 bases and J by 7 bases, leaving 11 bases between them. From germline, CDR1 is WNHNN and CDR2 SYGVQD (reference sequence). The CDR3 here is CASTGVSNSPLHF. The CDR3 bases are TGCGCCAGCACCGGGGTATCGAATTCACCCCTCCACTTT.

Concerning this clone: The junction departs from germline at one end; a sequencing error may be responsible. The chain's CDR3 is CASSLAGLDKSPLHF. The CDR3 nucleotides are TGTGCCAGCAGCTTAGCGGGACTCGATAAATCACCCCTCCACTTT. The rearrangement joins TRBV5-4 to TRBJ1-6, with a tentative D call TRBD1 (5 bases). From germline, CDR1 is SGHNT and CDR2 YYREEE (reference sequence). The CDR3 extends over 15 amino acids. The full variable domain, with the rest looked up from reference TRBV5-4 and TRBJ1-6, is ETGVTQSPTHLIKTRGQQVTLRCSSQSGHNTVSWYQQALGQGPQFIFQYYREEENGRGNFPPRFSGLQFPNYSSELNVNALELDDSALYLCASSLAGLDKSPLHFGNGTRLTVT.

This clone is a singleton in its sample. This chain uses TRBV5-6 with TRBJ2-5; 11 positions match TRBD2. Germline trimming cut 4 bases from V and 4 bases from J; bases unmatched to any gene: 6. CDR3 length: 15 amino acids. Germline CDR1 SGHDT, CDR2 YYEEEE. In DNA form, the CDR3 reads TGTGCCAGCAGCCTAGGGACTAGCGGAGGAGAGACCCAGTACTTC. Translating gives CASSLGTSGGETQYF.

The chain links TRBV13 to TRBJ2-7; the match to TRBD2 covers 9 bases. The trim removed 3 bases at V and 0 bases at J, leaving 6 bases unmatched. The CDR3 contains 16 residues. The germline V gene encodes CDR1 PRHDT and CDR2 FYEKMQ (reference sequence). The CDR3 coding sequence is TGTGCCAGCAGCTTCCCAGCGGGAGGCAGCTCCTACGAGCAGTACTTC. Translation: CASSFPAGGSSYEQYF.

The gene calls are TRBV2 and TRBJ2-3, with 7 positions matching TRBD1. The CDR3 is 16 amino acids. In germline, CDR1 is SNHLY, CDR2 FYNNEI. Trimming took 6 bases from V and 4 from J; bases not matched to a gene: 13. The CDR3 DNA reads as TGTGCCAGCAGGCTGACAGGGTATCTTGTCGCAGATACGCAGTATTTT. Its translation: CASRLTGYLVADTQYF.

The CDR3 spells CASRSGLAGNNEQFF. The CDR3 DNA reads TGTGCCAGCAGAAGTGGACTAGCGGGTAACAATGAGCAGTTCTTC. V usage is TRBV27 and J usage is TRBJ2-1; 11 bases match TRBD2. Germline V lookup: CDR1 MNHEY, CDR2 SMNVEV (reference sequence). V shed 6 bases, J shed 5 bases, and the junction held 6 bases outside the gene matches. The CDR3 covers 15 residues.

The genes are TRBV3-1 (or the pseudogene TRBV3-2) and TRBJ2-5, with D perhaps matching TRBD1 or TRBD2 (5 bases each). CDR3 size: 15 residues. The germline V gene has CDR1 LGHDT and CDR2 YNNKEL (reference sequence). Trimming took 0 bases from V and 5 from J, leaving 13 bases between them. The CDR3 region has the DNA TGTGCCAGCAGCCAAGATCCGGGGCCTAGGGAGACCCAGTACTTC. The encoded protein is CASSQDPGPRETQYF.

The chain carries TRBV7-2 and TRBJ1-1, with D possibly being TRBD1 (5 bases). Germline V gene lookup returns CDR1 SGHTA and CDR2 FQGNSA. The V end lost 6 bases, the J end lost 6 bases, and 8 bases lay between the germline ends. The CDR3 spans 11 residues. The chain's CDR3 is CASRAGPEAFF. CDR3 DNA sequence: TGTGCCAGCAGAGCAGGGCCTGAAGCTTTCTTT.

This chain links TRBV10-1 with TRBJ2-1; 8 bases fit TRBD2. Trimming removed 6 bases from V and 7 bases from J; junction bases left unmatched: 14. The CDR3 sequence is 16 residues long. From germline, CDR1 is WNHNN and CDR2 SYGVQD (reference sequence). The DNA for the CDR3 is TGCGCCAGCAGCCTCACCACTAGCGGACTCGTAAATGAGCAGTTCTTC. Its translation: CASSLTTSGLVNEQFF.

The chain uses TRBV6-6 and TRBJ1-2, with D hard to call. There are 13 residues in the CDR3. Deletions cut 2 bases from V and 2 bases from J, with 6 bases between. CDR1 and CDR2 from the germline V gene are MNHNY and SVGAGI (reference sequence). The CDR3 DNA reads as TGTGCCAGCAGTTACGAACAGAACTATGGCTACACCTTC. It translates to CASSYEQNYGYTF.

This clone has just one count. The genes are TRBV27 and TRBJ1-5; maybe TRBD1 (5 bases). This CDR3 contains 15 residues. Germline V CDR1 and CDR2: MNHEY, SMNVEV (reference sequence). V was cut by 3 bases and J by 1 base, with 10 bases left in between. This chain's CDR3 is CASSFLAGSNQPQHF. In nucleotides, the CDR3 is TGTGCCAGCAGTTTTCTTGCAGGGAGCAATCAGCCCCAGCATTTT.

The chain links TRBV27 to TRBJ1-1; D call uncertain. The ends were cut back, 5 bases at V and 8 bases at J, with 18 bases in the middle. Germline CDR1 MNHEY, CDR2 SMNVEV (reference sequence). The CDR3 spans 14 residues. CDR3 sequence (DNA): TGTGCCAGCAGTCCCTCAGAACTAATGATAGAAGCTTTCTTT. This sequence encodes CASSPSELMIEAFF.

V gene TRBV30 combines with J gene TRBJ2-7; D is unclear. This CDR3 is built from 15 residues. Between the trimmed V and J ends, which lost 0 bases and 6 bases, there was a span of 18 bases. CDR1 is GTSNPN, CDR2 SVGIG, per germline (reference sequence). The CDR3 DNA follows: TGTGCCTGGAGTGTAACTGAGCGCCTGTTCGCCGAGCAGTACTTC. It codes for CAWSVTERLFAEQYF.

This rearrangement joins TRBV25-1 to TRBJ1-3, with 8 bases identical to TRBD1. Trimming at V came to 8 bases and at J to 3 bases, leaving 6 bases not matched to a gene. The germline CDR1 and CDR2 sequences are MGHDK and SYGVNS. This CDR3 is built from 14 residues. This CDR3 reads CASGQGARGNTIYF. CDR3 DNA: TGTGCCAGCGGTCAGGGGGCGCGTGGAAACACCATATATTTT.

The CDR3 reads CASSQEPESGNTIYF. The DNA for the CDR3 is TGTGCCAGCAGCCAAGAACCGGAGTCTGGAAACACCATATATTTT. The chain couples TRBV4-2 to TRBJ1-3; no reliable D call. The V end was cut by 0 bases, the J end by 1 base, with 7 bases between. CDR3 length: 15 residues. Germline CDR1 is LGHNA and CDR2 is YNFKEQ.

In DNA, the CDR3 is TGTGCCAGCAGCTTGGGGGGCGGTGCCGGGGAGCTGTTTTTT. As protein: CASSLGGGAGELFF. The genes are TRBV5-6 and TRBJ2-2; possibly TRBD1 for D (5 bases). Deletions cut 0 bases from V and 6 bases from J, with 9 bases between. The germline gives CDR1 SGHDT, CDR2 YYEEEE. The CDR3 covers 14 residues.

This clone was detected a few times. The chain recombines TRBV9 with TRBJ2-3; D not certain. The germline V gene encodes CDR1 SGDLS and CDR2 YYNGEE. V lost 0 bases and J 5 bases, leaving 4 bases between the germline ends. The CDR3 loop spans 12 amino acids. The CDR3 region is CASSVGGDTQYF. The CDR3 DNA sequence: TGTGCCAGCAGCGTAGGTGGAGATACGCAGTATTTT.

The chain has TRBV9 and TRBJ1-3; D uncertain. Trimming left V 0 bases short and J 4 bases short, with 8 bases between. Germline V lookup: CDR1 SGDLS, CDR2 YYNGEE. CDR3 size: 14 residues. This CDR3 reads CASSVGVGGNTIYF. The CDR3 bases are TGTGCCAGCAGCGTAGGGGTAGGGGGAAACACCATATATTTT.

This sequence joins TRBV6-1 and TRBJ2-6; TRBD1 agrees at 7 bases. The CDR3 is 21 residues long. Germline V CDR1 and CDR2: MNHNS, SASEGT. The trim removed 2 bases at V and 2 bases at J, leaving 18 bases unmatched. The CDR3 DNA sequence: TGTGCCAGCAGTGAATATCCCCGGTTTTACAGGGGAGCAACTGGGGCCAACGTCCTGACTTTC. Protein sequence: CASSEYPRFYRGATGANVLTF.

The chain carries TRBV19 and TRBJ1-2, with TRBD1 matching over 7 bases. This CDR3 comprises 13 residues. The ends lost 5 bases at V and 7 bases at J; junction bases unmatched: 7. Germline-derived CDR1 and CDR2 are LNHDA and SQIVND (reference sequence). The CDR3 loop reads CASSPTGVGGYTF. CDR3 sequence (DNA): TGTGCCAGTAGTCCAACAGGGGTAGGTGGCTACACCTTC.

The chain couples TRBV10-2 to TRBJ2-7; 10 bases fit TRBD2. In germline, CDR1 is WSHSY, CDR2 SAAADI. With 2 bases clipped from V and 5 bases from J, the junction kept 9 bases outside the gene matches. CDR3 length: 16 residues. Here the CDR3 reads CASSETASGSVNEQYF. For the CDR3, the DNA is TGCGCCAGCAGTGAGACCGCTAGCGGGAGCGTTAACGAGCAGTACTTC.

A note on this clone: A read error may account for a junction end that differs from germline. The chain combines TRBV7-8 with TRBJ2-5; 12 nucleotides agree with TRBD2. This CDR3 is built from 18 residues. Germline V gene sequence: CDR1 SGHVS, CDR2 FQNEAQ. CDR3 in amino acids: CASSLILAGGDKLETHYF. CDR3 nucleotides: TGTGCCAGCAGCTTAATCCTAGCGGGGGGGGATAAATTAGAGACCCATTACTTC.

This chain connects TRBV7-3 to TRBJ2-2; D tentatively reads TRBD1 or TRBD2 (5 bases each). In germline, CDR1 is SGHTA, CDR2 FQGTGA. Trimming shortened V by 1 base and J by 4 bases, and 10 bases separated the two germline ends. This CDR3 is built from 15 residues. CDR3 bases: TGTGCCAGCAGCTTAATTGGGGGTAGCACCGGGGAGCTGTTTTTT. This translates into CASSLIGGSTGELFF.

This chain uses TRBV19 with TRBJ2-6, with D tentatively TRBD1 (6 bases). Germline loops: CDR1 LNHDA, CDR2 SQIVND (reference sequence). The V end lost 4 bases, the J end lost 1 base, and 14 bases lay between the germline ends. CDR3 length: 17 amino acids. The CDR3 loop reads CASSTGRGESGANVLTF. In DNA form, the CDR3 reads TGTGCCAGTAGTACCGGCAGGGGAGAATCTGGGGCCAACGTCCTGACTTTC.

In its sample, this clone was seen once. This chain joins TRBV4-2 and TRBJ1-5; tentatively, D is TRBD1 (5 bases). V dropped 2 bases and J dropped 0 bases, with 14 bases sitting between them. Germline V lookup: CDR1 LGHNA, CDR2 YNFKEQ. The CDR3 sequence is 17 residues long. CDR3 sequence reads: CASSQSRDSYSNQPQHF. In DNA, the CDR3 is TGTGCCAGCAGCCAATCCAGGGACTCATATAGCAATCAGCCCCAGCATTTT.

The CDR3, as DNA: TGCGCCAGCAGCTTAAGACGGGACACTGAAGCTTTCTTT. As protein: CASSLRRDTEAFF. V gene TRBV5-1 combines with J gene TRBJ1-1; D not certain. Germline values: CDR1 SGHRS, CDR2 YFSETQ. The ends were cut back, 2 bases at V and 3 bases at J, with 8 bases in the middle. The length of the CDR3 is 13 residues.

V usage is TRBV5-4 and J usage is TRBJ2-1; D is uncertain. Germline V lookup: CDR1 SGHNT, CDR2 YYREEE (reference sequence). This CDR3 comprises 17 residues. The germline V and J ends were trimmed by 1 base and 0 bases, with 14 bases remaining between them. CDR3 in DNA: TGTGCCAGCAGCTTGCGGTCCCAGTCGAGCTCCTACAATGAGCAGTTCTTC. This translates into CASSLRSQSSSYNEQFF.